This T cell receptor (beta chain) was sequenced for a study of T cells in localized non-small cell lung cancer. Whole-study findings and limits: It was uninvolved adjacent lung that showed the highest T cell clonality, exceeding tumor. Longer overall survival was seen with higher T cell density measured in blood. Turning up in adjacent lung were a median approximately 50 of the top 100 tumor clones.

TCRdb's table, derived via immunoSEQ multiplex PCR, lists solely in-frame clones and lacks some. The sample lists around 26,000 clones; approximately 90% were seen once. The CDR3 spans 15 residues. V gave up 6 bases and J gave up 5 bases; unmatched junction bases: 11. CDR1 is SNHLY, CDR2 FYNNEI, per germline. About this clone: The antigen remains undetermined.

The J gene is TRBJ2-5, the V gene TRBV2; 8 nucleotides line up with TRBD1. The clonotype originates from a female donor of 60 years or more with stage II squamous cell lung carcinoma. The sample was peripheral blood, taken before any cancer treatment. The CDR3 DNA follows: TGTGCCAGCAGCGCCGGACAGGGTAGTAGGGAGACCCAGTACTTC. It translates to CASSAGQGSRETQYF. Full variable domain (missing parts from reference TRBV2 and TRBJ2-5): EPEVTQTPSHQVTQMGQEVILRCVPISNHLYFYWYRQILGQKVEFLVSFYNNEISEKSEIFDDQFSVERPDGSNFTLKIRSTKLEDSAMYFCASSAGQGSRETQYFGPGTRLLVL.